This is a list of T cell receptor beta chains from one sample in a study of cytomegalovirus exposure and HLA in healthy donors. Generated by immunoSEQ multiplex PCR, the TCRdb table keeps only in-frame clones and is missing some. The sample contains about 95,000 clones, just under 70% of which appear only once. Material for sequencing was PBMCs. These receptors were collected from a woman aged 45-65 years in good health and CMV-seropositive. Each CDR3 is given with its conserved first and last residue. D genes are given only for firm matches. A clone size is listed for some rows: how often the clone was seen (once, few, many), or a class if it is expanded.

D gene,J gene,clone size,V gene,CDR3 protein,CDR3 DNA
TRBD1,TRBJ2-1,.,TRBV15,CATTPDRRMNEQFF,TGTGCCACCACCCCGGACAGGAGGATGAATGAGCAGTTCTTC
TRBD2,TRBJ2-5,.,TRBV18,CASSPRGLAGGPVGETQYF,TGTGCCAGCTCACCACGAGGACTAGCGGGAGGGCCGGTTGGAGAGACCCAGTACTTC
.,TRBJ2-7,once,TRBV13,CASSSLLDFEQYF,TGTGCCAGCAGCTCGCTCCTAGACTTCGAGCAGTACTTC
.,TRBJ2-1,.,TRBV29-1,CSAMRTDLVVSYNEQFF,TGCAGCGCCATGAGAACGGATCTAGTCGTCTCCTACAATGAGCAGTTCTTC
.,TRBJ2-7,.,TRBV19,CASGEAPHLAQYF,TGTGCCAGCGGAGAGGCTCCCCATCTCGCGCAGTACTTC
.,TRBJ1-2,.,TRBV7-9,CASSLASPTVNYGYTF,TGTGCCAGCAGCTTAGCGTCTCCGACAGTCAACTATGGCTACACCTTC
.,TRBJ1-5,.,TRBV28,CASSRVSTGSNQPQHF,TGTGCCAGCAGTAGAGTTTCAACAGGGAGCAATCAGCCCCAGCATTTT
TRBD2,TRBJ2-1,.,TRBV28,CASRPTNSGSREQFF,TGTGCCAGCAGACCAACTAATAGCGGGAGTCGCGAGCAGTTCTTC
TRBD2,TRBJ2-7,.,TRBV29-1,CSPPSGTEESYEQYF,TGCAGCCCCCCAAGCGGGACGGAAGAGTCCTACGAGCAGTACTTC
.,TRBJ1-2,.,TRBV25-1,CASSEFTGGLYGYTF,TGTGCCAGCAGTGAATTCACCGGAGGTCTCTATGGCTACACCTTC
.,TRBJ1-5,few,TRBV28,CASSFGTRGGGQPQHF,TGTGCCAGCAGTTTTGGGACCCGGGGAGGAGGTCAGCCCCAGCATTTT
TRBD2,TRBJ2-7,.,TRBV6-6,CASTFGTSGSYEQYF,TGTGCCAGCACCTTTGGGACTAGCGGGAGTTACGAGCAGTACTTC
.,TRBJ2-1,.,TRBV5-4,CASSHQGRSYNEQFF,TGTGCCAGCAGCCACCAGGGTAGGTCCTACAATGAGCAGTTCTTC
TRBD2,TRBJ2-1,.,TRBV19,CASSILLAGVREQFF,TGTGCCAGTAGTATCCTACTAGCGGGAGTCCGTGAGCAGTTCTTC
TRBD1,TRBJ2-1,.,TRBV7-6,CASSQGTGSNEQFF,TGTGCCAGCAGCCAGGGGACAGGGAGTAATGAGCAGTTCTTC
TRBD2,TRBJ2-7,.,TRBV4-3,CASSRAQGLVYEQYF,TGCGCCAGCAGCCGTGCACAGGGACTAGTCTACGAGCAGTACTTC
TRBD1,TRBJ1-5,.,TRBV6-4,CARTRTGVNQPQHF,TGTGCCAGGACCAGAACAGGGGTAAATCAGCCCCAGCATTTT
.,TRBJ1-2,.,TRBV28,CASSLQGRNYGYTF,TGTGCCAGCAGTTTACAGGGTAGGAACTATGGCTACACCTTC
TRBD2,TRBJ2-5,.,TRBV11-1,CASSLVRASGVQETQYF,TGTGCCAGCAGCTTAGTGAGGGCTAGCGGGGTTCAAGAGACCCAGTACTTC
.,TRBJ1-1,.,TRBV15,CATSRRGAIGEAFF,TGTGCCACCAGCCGCCGGGGGGCGATTGGTGAAGCTTTCTTT
TRBD2,TRBJ2-2,few,TRBV27,CASRGLPSANTGELFF,TGTGCCAGCCGGGGACTACCAAGCGCGAACACCGGGGAGCTGTTTTTT
TRBD1,TRBJ1-2,.,TRBV10-3,CAISEPGQSYGYTF,TGTGCCATCAGTGAGCCGGGACAGTCCTATGGCTACACCTTC
.,TRBJ2-5,.,TRBV28,CASSFRGLGTQYF,TGTGCCAGCAGTTTTCGCGGTCTCGGGACCCAGTACTTC
TRBD1,TRBJ1-4,.,TRBV7-9,CASTQAPGQNNEKLFF,TGTGCCAGCACCCAGGCTCCGGGACAGAATAATGAAAAACTGTTTTTT
.,TRBJ2-2,few,TRBV5-1,CASSFNLNTGELFF,TGCGCCAGCAGCTTCAATTTGAACACCGGGGAGCTGTTTTTT
TRBD2,TRBJ2-7,.,TRBV5-1,CASSLGAGAGYEQYF,TGCGCCAGCAGCTTGGGAGCGGGGGCTGGGTACGAGCAGTACTTC
TRBD1,TRBJ2-5,.,TRBV4-2,CASSQTGDREETQYF,TGTGCCAGCAGCCAGACCGGAGACAGGGAAGAGACCCAGTACTTC
TRBD1,TRBJ1-3,.,TRBV18,CASSPSRTGYSGNTIYF,TGTGCCAGCTCACCCAGCCGGACAGGGTACTCTGGAAACACCATATATTTT
.,TRBJ2-3,.,TRBV5-4,CATRTSTDTQYF,TGTGCGACCAGGACTAGCACAGATACGCAGTATTTT
TRBD1,TRBJ2-7,.,TRBV2,CASRNRDRVAYEQYF,TGTGCCAGCAGAAACCGGGACAGGGTGGCCTACGAGCAGTACTTC
.,TRBJ2-3,.,TRBV27,CASRRVGTDTQYF,TGTGCCAGCAGGAGGGTCGGCACAGATACGCAGTATTTT
.,TRBJ1-1,few,TRBV19,CASSTRGGTEAFF,TGTGCCAGTAGTACCCGCGGGGGCACTGAAGCTTTCTTT
TRBD1,TRBJ2-1,.,TRBV4-2,CASHRGSSYNEQFF,TGTGCCAGTCACAGGGGGAGCTCCTACAATGAGCAGTTCTTC
TRBD2,TRBJ2-1,.,TRBV28,CASSLTSAGGDEQFF,TGTGCCAGCAGCCTTACTAGCGCCGGAGGGGATGAGCAGTTCTTC
TRBD2,TRBJ2-1,.,TRBV12-5,CASGFLAGGSEEQFF,TGTGCTAGTGGTTTTCTAGCGGGAGGGTCGGAGGAGCAGTTCTTC
TRBD1,TRBJ2-7,.,TRBV30,CAFDRASYEQYF,TGTGCCTTCGACAGGGCCTCCTACGAGCAGTACTTC
.,TRBJ1-4,once,TRBV20-1,CSATGTEKLFF,TGCAGTGCCACTGGTACTGAAAAACTGTTTTTT
.,TRBJ2-2,.,TRBV28,CALARWDTGELFF,TGTGCCTTAGCCCGTTGGGACACCGGGGAGCTGTTTTTT
TRBD2,TRBJ2-7,once,TRBV7-6,CASSNSDSGTAYEQYF,TGTGCCAGCAGCAACAGTGATAGCGGGACGGCCTACGAGCAGTACTTC
TRBD2,TRBJ2-3,.,TRBV19,CASRAGLAAMSDTQYF,TGTGCCAGTAGAGCTGGACTAGCGGCTATGTCAGATACGCAGTATTTT
TRBD2,TRBJ2-3,.,TRBV5-5,CASIGGSEWTDTQYF,TGTGCCAGCATCGGCGGGAGCGAGTGGACAGATACGCAGTATTTT
TRBD2,TRBJ2-7,.,TRBV5-1,CASSTGAGIQEQYF,TGCGCCAGCAGCACTGGAGCGGGGATACAAGAGCAGTACTTC